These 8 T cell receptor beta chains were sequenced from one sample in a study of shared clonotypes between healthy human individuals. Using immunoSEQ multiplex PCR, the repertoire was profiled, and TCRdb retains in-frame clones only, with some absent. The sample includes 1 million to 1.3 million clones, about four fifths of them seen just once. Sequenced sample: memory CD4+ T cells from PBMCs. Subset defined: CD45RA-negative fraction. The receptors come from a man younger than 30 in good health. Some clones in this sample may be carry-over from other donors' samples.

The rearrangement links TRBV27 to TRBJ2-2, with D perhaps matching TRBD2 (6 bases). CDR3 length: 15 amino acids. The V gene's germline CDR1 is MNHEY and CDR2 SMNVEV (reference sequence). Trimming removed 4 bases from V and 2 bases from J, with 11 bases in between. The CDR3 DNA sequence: TGTGCCAGCAGTTGGCGGGACTCAAACACCGGGGAGCTGTTTTTT. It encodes CASSWRDSNTGELFF.

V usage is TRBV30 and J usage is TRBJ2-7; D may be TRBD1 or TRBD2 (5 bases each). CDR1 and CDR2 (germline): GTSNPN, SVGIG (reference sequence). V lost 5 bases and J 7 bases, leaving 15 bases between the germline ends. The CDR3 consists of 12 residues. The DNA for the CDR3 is TGTGCCTGGGTTAGGGGTCCGGGGGAGCAGTACTTC. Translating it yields CAWVRGPGEQYF.

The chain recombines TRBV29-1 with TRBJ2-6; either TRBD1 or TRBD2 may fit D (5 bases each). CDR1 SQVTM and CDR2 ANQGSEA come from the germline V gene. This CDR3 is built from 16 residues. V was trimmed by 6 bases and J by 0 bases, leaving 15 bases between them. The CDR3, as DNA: TGCAGCGTCGGCCGGGACCCGCACTCTGGGGCCAACGTCCTGACTTTC. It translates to CSVGRDPHSGANVLTF.

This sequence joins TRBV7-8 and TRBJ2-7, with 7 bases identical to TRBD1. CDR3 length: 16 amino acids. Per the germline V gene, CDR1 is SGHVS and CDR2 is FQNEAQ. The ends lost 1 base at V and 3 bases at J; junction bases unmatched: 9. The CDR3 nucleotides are TGTGCCAGCAGCTTAGGGGGGCCTCGACAGGGCTACGAGCAGTACTTC. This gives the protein CASSLGGPRQGYEQYF.

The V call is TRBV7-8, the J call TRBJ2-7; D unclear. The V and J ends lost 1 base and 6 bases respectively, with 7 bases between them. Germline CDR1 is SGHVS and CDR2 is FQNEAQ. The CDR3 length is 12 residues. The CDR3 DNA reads TGTGCCAGCAGCTTAGTTCCGGGCGAGCAGTACTTC. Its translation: CASSLVPGEQYF.

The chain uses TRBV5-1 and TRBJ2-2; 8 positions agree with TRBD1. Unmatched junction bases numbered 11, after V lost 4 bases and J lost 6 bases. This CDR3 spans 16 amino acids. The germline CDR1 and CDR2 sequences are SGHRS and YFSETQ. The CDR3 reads CASSTTRTGNAGELFF. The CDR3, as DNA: TGCGCCAGCAGCACAACGAGGACAGGGAATGCCGGGGAGCTGTTTTTT.

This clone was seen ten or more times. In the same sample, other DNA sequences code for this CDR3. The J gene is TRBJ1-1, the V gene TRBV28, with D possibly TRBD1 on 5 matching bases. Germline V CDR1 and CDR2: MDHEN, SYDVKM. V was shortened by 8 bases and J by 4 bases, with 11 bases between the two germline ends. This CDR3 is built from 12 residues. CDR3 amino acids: CASQNRRTEAFF. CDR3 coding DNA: TGTGCCAGCCAAAACAGGCGCACTGAAGCTTTCTTT.

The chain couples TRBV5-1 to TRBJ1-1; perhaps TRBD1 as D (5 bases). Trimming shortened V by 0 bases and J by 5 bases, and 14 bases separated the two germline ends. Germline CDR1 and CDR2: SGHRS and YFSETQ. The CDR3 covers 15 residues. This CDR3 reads CASSLVLGGETEAFF. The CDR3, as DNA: TGCGCCAGCAGCTTGGTTCTGGGAGGGGAGACTGAAGCTTTCTTT.